This T cell receptor (beta chain) was profiled in a study of T-cell memory formation after mild COVID-19. TCRalpha and TCRbeta libraries used 5'RACE with constant-segment primers and UMIs. TCRdb reprocessed the 5' RACE reads via MiXCR and lists one record per CDR3 protein. The table shows over 350,000 distinct CDR3 sequences, with about 24% occurring only once. The CDR3 sequence is 13 residues long. Trimming took 6 bases from V and 0 from J, leaving 5 bases between them. Germline loops: CDR1 SGHAT, CDR2 FQNNGV. This clonotype showed up just a few times. Its antigen is undetermined. Findings and caveats of the study: Most CD4+ clones that shrank were in CM and EM, while CD8+ ones turned up in EMRA.

Sample: PBMCs or a T cell subset sorted from them (not recorded which). The clonotype originates from an adult woman who had mild COVID-19 (a few samples of this study predate the infection). Cell type and time point are not known. V gene TRBV11-2 combines with J gene TRBJ2-2; the D is unclear. The CDR3 reads CASRYTNTGELFF. As DNA, the CDR3 is TGTGCCAGCAGATACACGAACACCGGGGAGCTGTTTTTT.